This T cell receptor (beta chain) was found in a study of beta chain features in type 1 diabetes. Study as a whole: Patient and healthy donor groups were alike in age, gender and cell yields.

V shed 5 bases and J 12 bases; nucleotides not matched to a gene: 8. Germline V gene lookup returns CDR1 MNHNY and CDR2 SVGAGI (reference sequence). CDR3 length: 12 residues. Details on this clone: Its antigen is currently unknown.

About 120 mL of blood, on average, came from one heparinised draw per donor. Study results and limitations: Junctions at VDJ sites from type 1 diabetes patients had fewer insertions and more deletions. The study notes PCR might favor shorter templates equally in patients and controls.

TCRB transcripts that were expressed got sequenced, as all of the isolated RNA had been reverse transcribed. The method was immunoSEQ multiplex PCR; TCRdb's version includes in-frame clones alone and lacks a portion of them. The sample yields under 950,000 clones, roughly 16% seen once. Specimen: naive CD4+ T cells from blood. The sequence came from a woman aged 18-30 years in good health. The chain is built from TRBV6-6 and TRBJ2-3, with 7 nucleotides matching TRBD1. The CDR3 region is CASSRDSKIQYF. The CDR3 DNA follows: TGTGCCAGCAGTCGGGACAGCAAAATACAGTATTTT.